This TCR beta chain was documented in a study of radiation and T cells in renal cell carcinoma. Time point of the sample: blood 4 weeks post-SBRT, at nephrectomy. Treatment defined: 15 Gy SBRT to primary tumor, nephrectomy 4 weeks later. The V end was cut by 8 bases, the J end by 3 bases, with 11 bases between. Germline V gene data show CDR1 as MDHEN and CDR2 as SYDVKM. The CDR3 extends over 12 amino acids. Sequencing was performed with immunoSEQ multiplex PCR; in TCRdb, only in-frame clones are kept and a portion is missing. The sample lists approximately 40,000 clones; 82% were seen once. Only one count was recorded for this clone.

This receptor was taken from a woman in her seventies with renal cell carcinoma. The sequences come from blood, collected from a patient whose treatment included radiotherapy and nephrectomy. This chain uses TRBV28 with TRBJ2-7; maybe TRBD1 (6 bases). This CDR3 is CASSRRGYEQYF. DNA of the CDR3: TGTGCCAGCTCCCGCAGGGGCTACGAGCAGTACTTC.